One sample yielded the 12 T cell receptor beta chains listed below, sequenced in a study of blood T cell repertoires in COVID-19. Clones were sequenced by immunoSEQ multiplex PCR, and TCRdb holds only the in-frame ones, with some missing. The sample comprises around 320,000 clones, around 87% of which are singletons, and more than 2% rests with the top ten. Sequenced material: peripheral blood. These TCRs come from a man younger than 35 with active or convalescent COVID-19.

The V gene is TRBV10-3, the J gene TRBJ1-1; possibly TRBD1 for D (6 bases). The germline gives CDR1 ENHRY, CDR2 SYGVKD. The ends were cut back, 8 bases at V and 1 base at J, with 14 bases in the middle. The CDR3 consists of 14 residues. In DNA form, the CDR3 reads TGTGCCATCGGGCAGGGGCAGAGGAACACTGAAGCTTTCTTT. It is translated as CAIGQGQRNTEAFF.

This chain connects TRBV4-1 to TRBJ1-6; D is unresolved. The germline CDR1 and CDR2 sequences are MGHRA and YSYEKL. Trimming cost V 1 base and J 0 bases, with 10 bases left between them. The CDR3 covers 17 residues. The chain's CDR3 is CASSQGAGRSYNSPLHF. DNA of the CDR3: TGCGCCAGCAGCCAAGGGGCAGGCCGCTCCTATAATTCACCCCTCCACTTT.

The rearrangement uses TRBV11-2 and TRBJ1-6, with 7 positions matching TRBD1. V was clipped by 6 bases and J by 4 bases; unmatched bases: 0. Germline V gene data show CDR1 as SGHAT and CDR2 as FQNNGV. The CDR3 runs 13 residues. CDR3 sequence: CASRGQYNSPLHF. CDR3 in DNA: TGTGCCAGCAGGGGACAGTATAATTCACCCCTCCACTTT.

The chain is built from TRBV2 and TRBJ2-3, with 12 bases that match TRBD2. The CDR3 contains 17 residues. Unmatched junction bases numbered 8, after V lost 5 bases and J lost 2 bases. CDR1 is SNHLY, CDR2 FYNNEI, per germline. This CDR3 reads CASSPTTSGGITDTQYF. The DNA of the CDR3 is TGTGCCAGCAGTCCCACGACTAGCGGGGGTATCACAGATACGCAGTATTTT.

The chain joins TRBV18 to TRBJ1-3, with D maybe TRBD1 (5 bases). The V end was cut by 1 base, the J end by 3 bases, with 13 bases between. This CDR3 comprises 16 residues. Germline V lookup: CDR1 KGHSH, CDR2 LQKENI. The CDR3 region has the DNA TGTGCCAGCTCACCACAGGGGCGCGTGAGTGGAAACACCATATATTTT. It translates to CASSPQGRVSGNTIYF.

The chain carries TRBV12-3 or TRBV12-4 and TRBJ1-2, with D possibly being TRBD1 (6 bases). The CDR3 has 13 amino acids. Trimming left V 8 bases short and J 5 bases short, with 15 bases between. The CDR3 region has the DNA TGTGCCAGCTCTAACGCAGGGGAGTATGGCTACACCTTC. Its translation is CASSNAGEYGYTF.

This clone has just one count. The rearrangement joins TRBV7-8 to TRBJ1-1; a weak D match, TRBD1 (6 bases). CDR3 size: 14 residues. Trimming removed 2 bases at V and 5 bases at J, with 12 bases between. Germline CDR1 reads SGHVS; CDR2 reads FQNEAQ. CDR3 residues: CASSLFPGETEAFF. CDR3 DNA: TGTGCCAGCAGCTTATTTCCAGGGGAGACTGAAGCTTTCTTT.

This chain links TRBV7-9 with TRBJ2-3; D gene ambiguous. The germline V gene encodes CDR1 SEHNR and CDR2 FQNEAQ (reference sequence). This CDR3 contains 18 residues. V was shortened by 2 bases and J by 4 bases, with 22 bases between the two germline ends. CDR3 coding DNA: TGTGCCAGCAGCTTAATGGTTCGGGTCGATGGATACGCAGATACGCAGTATTTT. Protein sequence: CASSLMVRVDGYADTQYF.

CDR3 residues: CASSWRTGSNTEAFF. The CDR3 DNA follows: TGTGCCAGCAGCTGGAGGACAGGGTCAAACACTGAAGCTTTCTTT. V and J are TRBV5-5 and TRBJ1-1, with 8 bases aligning to TRBD1. The CDR3 spans 15 residues. The V gene end was trimmed by 3 bases and the J gene end by 2 bases; junction bases not matched to a gene: 6. Germline lookup yields CDR1 SGHKS and CDR2 YYEKEE (reference sequence).

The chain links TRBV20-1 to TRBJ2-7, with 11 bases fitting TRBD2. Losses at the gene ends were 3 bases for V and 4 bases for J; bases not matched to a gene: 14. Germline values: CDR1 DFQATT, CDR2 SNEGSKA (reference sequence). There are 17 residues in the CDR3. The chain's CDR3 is CSASNVYSGRAGYEQYF. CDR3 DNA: TGCAGTGCTAGTAACGTCTATAGCGGGAGGGCCGGGTACGAGCAGTACTTC.

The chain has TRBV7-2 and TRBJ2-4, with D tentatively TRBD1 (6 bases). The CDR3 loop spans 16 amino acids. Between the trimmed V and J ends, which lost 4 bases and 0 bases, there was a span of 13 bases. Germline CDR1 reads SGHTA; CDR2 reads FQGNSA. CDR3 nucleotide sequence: TGTGCCAGCAGCTCCCACAGGGACCTAGCCAAAAACATTCAGTACTTC. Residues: CASSSHRDLAKNIQYF.

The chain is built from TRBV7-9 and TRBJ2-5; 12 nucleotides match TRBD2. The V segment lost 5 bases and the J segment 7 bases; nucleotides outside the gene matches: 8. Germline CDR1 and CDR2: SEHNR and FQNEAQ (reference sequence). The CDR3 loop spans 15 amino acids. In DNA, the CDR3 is TGTGCCAGCAGCCCGCCTAGCGGGGGGGGTACGACCCAGTACTTC. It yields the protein CASSPPSGGGTTQYF.